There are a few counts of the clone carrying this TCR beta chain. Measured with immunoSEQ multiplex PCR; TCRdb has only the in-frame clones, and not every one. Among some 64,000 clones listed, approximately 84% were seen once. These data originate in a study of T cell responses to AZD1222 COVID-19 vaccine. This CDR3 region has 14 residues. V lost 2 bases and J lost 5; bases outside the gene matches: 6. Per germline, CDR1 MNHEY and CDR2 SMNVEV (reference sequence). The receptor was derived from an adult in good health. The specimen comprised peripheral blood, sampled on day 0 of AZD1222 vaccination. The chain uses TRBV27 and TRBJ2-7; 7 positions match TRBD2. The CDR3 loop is CASSLAGAFHEQYF. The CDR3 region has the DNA TGTGCCAGCAGTTTAGCGGGAGCGTTCCACGAGCAGTACTTC.